One sample yielded the 27 T cell receptor beta chains listed below, sequenced in a study of shared clonotypes between healthy human individuals. Naive CD8 populations comprised CD45RO-negative cells positively selected for CCR7, excluding terminally differentiated effector memory CD45RA+ cells. Assay used: immunoSEQ multiplex PCR; TCRdb lists only in-frame clones, some missing. The sample yields nearly 2 million clones, approximately 95% seen once. Material: naive CD8+ T cells sorted from blood. These receptors all come from a man aged 18 to 30 in good health.

This chain links TRBV27 with TRBJ2-7, with a possible D match to TRBD1 (6 bases). Germline V lookup: CDR1 MNHEY, CDR2 SMNVEV (reference sequence). The CDR3 runs to 14 residues. V was shortened by 8 bases and J by 5 bases, with 19 bases between the two germline ends. CDR3 nucleotides: TGTGCCAGCGGCATAATCGGGACACTCAACGAGCAGTACTTC. Translation gives CASGIIGTLNEQYF.

The DNA for the CDR3 is TGTGCCATCAGTGATATCGGCGGGGCCTACGAGCAGTACTTC. Residues: CAISDIGGAYEQYF. The J gene is TRBJ2-7, the V gene TRBV10-3; perhaps TRBD2 as D (6 bases). The CDR3 sequence is 14 residues long. The germline V gene has CDR1 ENHRY and CDR2 SYGVKD. Trimming pared 3 bases from V and 2 bases from J, leaving 11 bases between.

This clone was recorded only once. The CDR3: CSVEGGTENTEAFF. DNA for the CDR3: TGCAGCGTTGAAGGGGGGACAGAAAACACTGAAGCTTTCTTT. This rearrangement joins TRBV29-1 to TRBJ1-1; TRBD1 matches at 7 bases. There are 14 residues in the CDR3. V shed 1 base and J 2 bases; nucleotides not matched to a gene: 4. In germline, CDR1 is SQVTM, CDR2 ANQGSEA.

This clone was observed a few times. V gene TRBV5-5 combines with J gene TRBJ1-2; the match to TRBD1 covers 9 bases. V lost 0 bases to trimming and J lost 8 bases; unmatched junction nucleotides: 5. The germline V gene has CDR1 SGHKS and CDR2 YYEKEE (reference sequence). This CDR3 has 14 residues. This CDR3 reads CASSLGTGVLGYTF. The CDR3 DNA is TGTGCCAGCAGCTTGGGGACAGGGGTCTTAGGCTACACCTTC.

The chain recombines TRBV19 with TRBJ2-1; no reliable D call. The V gene lost 1 base and the J gene lost 7 bases, with 8 bases spanning the gap. From germline, CDR1 is LNHDA and CDR2 SQIVND (reference sequence). CDR3 size: 13 residues. Here the CDR3 DNA reads TGTGCCAGTAGTATAGGCCAATTAAATGAGCAGTTCTTC. Translated: CASSIGQLNEQFF.

This rearrangement joins TRBV5-4 to TRBJ1-2, with 7 bases lining up with TRBD1. CDR3 length: 14 residues. The junction had 7 bases not matched to a gene; V was cut back by 4 bases and J by 4 bases. Germline CDR1 SGHNT, CDR2 YYREEE (reference sequence). Written as DNA, the CDR3 is TGTGCCAGCAGCCAAACAGGGGAGCCCTATGGCTACACCTTC. Amino acids: CASSQTGEPYGYTF.

The chain links TRBV30 to TRBJ2-5, with D tentatively TRBD1 or TRBD2 (5 bases each). This CDR3 contains 15 residues. The germline gives CDR1 GTSNPN, CDR2 SVGIG (reference sequence). Trimming removed 0 bases at V and 4 bases at J, with 15 bases between. This CDR3 reads CAWSVLLAGTETQYF. The CDR3 bases are TGTGCCTGGAGTGTACTATTGGCAGGGACAGAGACCCAGTACTTC. The whole variable domain, remainder taken from reference TRBV30 and TRBJ2-5, is SQTIHQWPATLVQPVGSPLSLECTVEGTSNPNLYWYRQAAGRGLQLLFYSVGIGQISSEVPQNLSASRPQDRQFILSSKKLLLSDSGFYLCAWSVLLAGTETQYFGPGTRLLVL.

The chain is built from TRBV7-9 and TRBJ1-4; D call uncertain. Trimming left V 5 bases short and J 7 bases short, with 11 bases between. Germline CDR1 is SEHNR and CDR2 is FQNEAQ (reference sequence). The CDR3 loop spans 13 amino acids. The DNA of the CDR3 is TGTGCCAGCAGCCATGGTCTGACTGAAAAACTGTTTTTT. Protein sequence: CASSHGLTEKLFF.

The chain uses TRBV27 and TRBJ1-1; perhaps TRBD1 as D (6 bases). From germline, CDR1 is MNHEY and CDR2 SMNVEV (reference sequence). Trimming cost V 5 bases and J 6 bases, with 16 bases left between them. The CDR3 is made up of 14 amino acids. DNA for the CDR3: TGTGCCAGCAGTACCCTAGGGGGTTCCGCTGAAGCTTTCTTT. It encodes CASSTLGGSAEAFF.

The chain has TRBV19 and TRBJ2-7; no clear D. With 2 bases removed from V and 1 base from J, the gap between germline ends came to 12 bases. This CDR3 has 15 amino acids. Germline-derived CDR1 and CDR2 are LNHDA and SQIVND (reference sequence). For the CDR3, the DNA is TGTGCCAGTAGTATAATCCTGGCGGATTCCTACGAGCAGTACTTC. Encoded protein: CASSIILADSYEQYF.

The genes are TRBV4-1 and TRBJ2-7; D not resolved. The CDR3 covers 14 residues. Germline CDR1 reads MGHRA; CDR2 reads YSYEKL. Trimming shortened V by 5 bases and J by 0 bases, and 11 bases separated the two germline ends. DNA of the CDR3: TGCGCCAGCAGCTTACGACGGAACTCCTACGAGCAGTACTTC. This gives the protein CASSLRRNSYEQYF.

The V and J genes are TRBV2 and TRBJ2-2; 7 bases agree with TRBD1. The trim removed 9 bases at V and 0 bases at J, leaving 1 base unmatched. This CDR3 has 13 amino acids. Germline CDR1 SNHLY, CDR2 FYNNEI. The CDR3 coding sequence is TGTGCCAGAACAGGGGCGAACACCGGGGAGCTGTTTTTT. It yields the protein CARTGANTGELFF.

CDR3 coding DNA: TGTGCCAGCAGTGACTGGACAGGGGGGGGCTACGAGCAGTACTTC. Amino acids: CASSDWTGGGYEQYF. The V and J genes are TRBV28 and TRBJ2-7; 10 bases agree with TRBD1. The CDR3 has 15 amino acids. The V segment lost 5 bases and the J segment 3 bases; nucleotides outside the gene matches: 7. Germline assignment: CDR1 MDHEN and CDR2 SYDVKM.

The V call is TRBV30, the J call TRBJ2-2; D is perhaps TRBD1 (6 bases). Trimming shortened V by 2 bases and J by 5 bases, and 12 bases separated the two germline ends. Germline V gene sequence: CDR1 GTSNPN, CDR2 SVGIG (reference sequence). The CDR3 is 14 amino acids. The CDR3 loop is CAWSPGAGTGELFF. Here the CDR3 DNA reads TGTGCCTGGAGTCCAGGGGCAGGAACCGGGGAGCTGTTTTTT.

The rearrangement joins TRBV7-8 to TRBJ2-3; 9 bases align to TRBD1. Trimming removed 2 bases from V and 3 bases from J; junction bases left unmatched: 9. The CDR3 has 17 residues. CDR1 is SGHVS, CDR2 FQNEAQ, per germline. The CDR3, as DNA: TGTGCCAGCAGCTTACTGGGGGGAGGGACAGGGACAGATACGCAGTATTTT. It translates to CASSLLGGGTGTDTQYF.

This clone was seen once. CDR3 region: CASSILARQETNTGELFF. The CDR3 DNA is TGTGCCAGTAGTATCCTCGCCCGACAGGAGACGAACACCGGGGAGCTGTTTTTT. The chain recombines TRBV19 with TRBJ2-2; possibly TRBD1 for D (6 bases). Trimming took 3 bases from V and 0 from J, leaving 17 bases between them. The CDR3 runs 18 residues. Germline-derived CDR1 and CDR2 are LNHDA and SQIVND (reference sequence).

The chain joins TRBV18 to TRBJ1-1; 9 bases match TRBD1. The CDR3 has 15 residues. Germline CDR1 KGHSH, CDR2 LQKENI. V trimming: 3 bases; J trimming: 1 base; junction bases outside the gene matches: 3. In nucleotides, the CDR3 is TGTGCCAGCTCACCGGACAGGGGCTGGAACACTGAAGCTTTCTTT. This encodes CASSPDRGWNTEAFF.

A remark on this clone: Other DNA sequences in this specimen translate into the identical CDR3. J is TRBJ2-3 and V is TRBV7-9; unclear D gene. CDR3 length: 13 residues. Germline CDR1 is SEHNR and CDR2 is FQNEAQ (reference sequence). Trimming left V 5 bases short and J 0 bases short, with 6 bases between. The DNA of the CDR3 is TGTGCCAGCAGCCCCCCTAGCACAGATACGCAGTATTTT. The encoded protein is CASSPPSTDTQYF. The variable domain in full, completed from reference TRBV7-9 and TRBJ2-3, reads DTGVSQNPRHKITKRGQNVTFRCDPISEHNRLYWYRQTLGQGPEFLTYFQNEAQLEKSRLLSDRFSAERPKGSFSTLEIQRTEQGDSAMYLCASSPPSTDTQYFGPGTRLTVL.

This clone occurred once. The CDR3 coding sequence is TGTGCCAGCAGTTACTCCGAGGCGGCAGCTTTCTTT. Protein: CASSYSEAAAFF. The rearrangement uses TRBV6-5 and TRBJ1-1; no firm D call. V was pared by 0 bases and J by 10 bases, with 9 bases between. Per germline, CDR1 MNHEY and CDR2 SVGAGI. CDR3 length: 12 amino acids.

V usage is TRBV7-8 and J usage is TRBJ2-2; TRBD2 matches at 10 bases. V was clipped by 3 bases and J by 5 bases; unmatched bases: 6. The CDR3 consists of 16 residues. Germline CDR1 and CDR2: SGHVS and FQNEAQ. CDR3 loop: CASSFELAGWTGELFF. CDR3 DNA: TGTGCCAGCAGCTTCGAACTAGCGGGGTGGACCGGGGAGCTGTTTTTT.

In its sample, this clone was seen once. The V and J genes are TRBV2 and TRBJ2-7; TRBD2 matches 7 bases. The CDR3 is made up of 15 amino acids. Germline V gene sequence: CDR1 SNHLY, CDR2 FYNNEI. V was pared by 4 bases and J by 0 bases, with 6 bases of the junction left unmatched. The CDR3 is CASSVGLAVSYEQYF. The CDR3 bases are TGTGCCAGCAGTGTTGGTCTAGCGGTCTCCTACGAGCAGTACTTC.

The chain has TRBV9 and TRBJ2-1; no firm D call. Per the germline V gene, CDR1 is SGDLS and CDR2 is YYNGEE. The CDR3 extends over 11 amino acids. Trimming took 3 bases from V and 10 from J, leaving 8 bases between them. CDR3 region: CASSAGFEQFF. The CDR3 nucleotides are TGTGCCAGCAGCGCCGGCTTCGAGCAGTTCTTC.

The rearrangement joins TRBV7-9 to TRBJ2-5, with a possible D match to TRBD1 (7 bases). V was pared by 7 bases and J by 5 bases, with 20 bases between. The CDR3 covers 15 residues. The germline V gene encodes CDR1 SEHNR and CDR2 FQNEAQ (reference sequence). The CDR3 region is CASTWMEGAIETQYF. In DNA, the CDR3 is TGTGCCAGCACGTGGATGGAGGGGGCAATCGAGACCCAGTACTTC.

The chain uses TRBV6-5 and TRBJ1-2, with 9 bases fitting TRBD1. V trimming: 6 bases; J trimming: 5 bases; junction bases outside the gene matches: 7. The CDR3 extends over 14 amino acids. Germline V gives CDR1 MNHEY, CDR2 SVGAGI. The chain's CDR3 is CASRLIQGAYGYTF. CDR3 in DNA: TGTGCCAGCAGACTGATACAGGGGGCGTATGGCTACACCTTC.

The chain joins TRBV5-1 to TRBJ2-1; D is perhaps TRBD2 (5 bases). Per germline, CDR1 SGHRS and CDR2 YFSETQ. The CDR3 loop spans 15 amino acids. Trimming stripped 4 bases from V and 1 base from J, with 12 bases between. Written as DNA, the CDR3 is TGCGCCAGCAGCCCGTGGACTGGGTCCTACAATGAGCAGTTCTTC. It encodes CASSPWTGSYNEQFF.

This chain's CDR3 is CASFGAGGRTDTQYF. For the CDR3, the DNA is TGTGCCAGCTTCGGAGCGGGAGGGCGAACAGATACGCAGTATTTT. The chain recombines TRBV6-6 with TRBJ2-3, with 10 nucleotides matching TRBD2. Germline assignment: CDR1 MNHNY and CDR2 SVGAGI (reference sequence). The CDR3 runs to 15 residues. Trimming cost V 8 bases and J 3 bases; bases outside gene matches: 8.

The chain recombines TRBV25-1 with TRBJ1-1; D not certain. V lost 1 base to trimming and J lost 10 bases, with 13 bases between them. This CDR3 region has 13 residues. CDR1 and CDR2 from the germline V gene are MGHDK and SYGVNS. In DNA form, the CDR3 reads TGTGCCAGCAGTGAATCCCGGCCAGAAGGAGCTTTCTTT. Translated, it gives CASSESRPEGAFF. The whole variable domain, filled in from reference TRBV25-1 and TRBJ1-1, reads EADIYQTPRYLVIGTGKKITLECSQTMGHDKMYWYQQDPGMELHLIHYSYGVNSTEKGDLSSESTVSRIRTEHFPLTLESARPSHTSQYLCASSESRPEGAFFGQGTRLTVV.